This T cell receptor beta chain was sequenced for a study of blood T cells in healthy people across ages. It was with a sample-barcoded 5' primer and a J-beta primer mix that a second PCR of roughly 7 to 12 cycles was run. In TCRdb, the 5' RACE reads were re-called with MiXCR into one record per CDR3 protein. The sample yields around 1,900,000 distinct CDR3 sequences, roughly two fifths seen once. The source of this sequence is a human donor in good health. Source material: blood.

The CDR3 nucleotides are TGCGCCAGCAGCCAAGATGTATTGGACTTCCACAATGAGCAGTTCTTC. Translating gives CASSQDVLDFHNEQFF. V is TRBV4-1 and J is TRBJ2-1, with D possibly TRBD2 on 5 matching bases. Between the trimmed V and J ends, which lost 0 bases and 5 bases, there was a span of 14 bases. The CDR3 is 16 amino acids. Germline values: CDR1 MGHRA, CDR2 YSYEKL.